The present TCR beta chain was sequenced within a study of identical twins. This clonotype was observed a few times. Its antigen is undetermined. J was trimmed by 2 bases and V by 0 bases; bases with no gene match: 5. The CDR3 spans 17 residues. CDR1 is SGDLS and CDR2 is YYNGEE in the germline V gene. The study's findings and limits: Recombination models fit unrelated individuals' TCR alpha sharing but underestimated twins'. Within cord blood, abundant beta clonotypes carried fewer insertions, but memory repertoires showed no such trend. For out-of-frame beta sequences, excess twin sharing was weaker.

A universal primer site came from template switching; cDNA carried unique molecular identifiers. TCRdb redid the calling of the 5' RACE reads with MiXCR, one entry per CDR3 protein. The table records roughly 700,000 distinct CDR3 sequences, 8.6% of them present only once. These data are also associated with another study on yellow fever vaccine responses in identical twins.

Sequenced: PBMCs. V gene TRBV9 combines with J gene TRBJ2-1; 10 bases map to TRBD2. The receptor comes from a woman younger than 30 in good health. Here the CDR3 reads CASSVGSGGPPYNEQFF. The CDR3 DNA reads TGTGCCAGCAGCGTAGGTAGCGGGGGGCCACCCTACAATGAGCAGTTCTTC.